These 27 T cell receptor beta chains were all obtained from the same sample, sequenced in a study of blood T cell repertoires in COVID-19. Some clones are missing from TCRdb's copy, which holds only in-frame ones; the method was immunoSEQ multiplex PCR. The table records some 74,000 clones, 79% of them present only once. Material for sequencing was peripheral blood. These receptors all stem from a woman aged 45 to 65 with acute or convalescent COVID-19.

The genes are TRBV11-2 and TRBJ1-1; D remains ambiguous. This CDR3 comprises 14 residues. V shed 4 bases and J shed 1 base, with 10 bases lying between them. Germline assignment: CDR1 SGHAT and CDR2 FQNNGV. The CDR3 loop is CASSSLSPNTEAFF. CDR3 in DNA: TGTGCCAGCAGCTCCTTATCCCCGAACACTGAAGCTTTCTTT.

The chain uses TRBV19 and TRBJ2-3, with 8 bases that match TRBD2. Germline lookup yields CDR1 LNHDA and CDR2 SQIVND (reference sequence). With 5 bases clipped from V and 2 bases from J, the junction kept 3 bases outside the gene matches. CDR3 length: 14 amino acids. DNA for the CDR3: TGTGCCAGTAGTCAGACTAGCGACACAGATACGCAGTATTTT. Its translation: CASSQTSDTDTQYF.

CDR3 sequence reads: CASSKDRAEFYGYTF. CDR3 DNA sequence: TGTGCCAGCAGCAAGGACAGGGCAGAGTTCTATGGCTACACCTTC. The chain joins TRBV7-2 to TRBJ1-2; 8 bases map to TRBD1. Germline lookup yields CDR1 SGHTA and CDR2 FQGNSA. This CDR3 region has 15 residues. V lost 5 bases, J lost 4 bases, and 9 bases stayed unmatched.

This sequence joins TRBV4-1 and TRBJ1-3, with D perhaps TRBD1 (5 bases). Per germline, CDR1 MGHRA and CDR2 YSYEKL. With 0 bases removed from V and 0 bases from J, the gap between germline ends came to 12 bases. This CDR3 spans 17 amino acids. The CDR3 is CASSQESTALSGNTIYF. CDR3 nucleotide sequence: TGCGCCAGCAGCCAAGAATCGACAGCTCTCTCTGGAAACACCATATATTTT.

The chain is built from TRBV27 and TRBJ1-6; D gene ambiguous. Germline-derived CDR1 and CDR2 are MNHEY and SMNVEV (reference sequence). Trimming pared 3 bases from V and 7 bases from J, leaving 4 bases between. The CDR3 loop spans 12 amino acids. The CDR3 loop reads CASSFRNSPLHF. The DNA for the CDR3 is TGTGCCAGCAGTTTCCGGAATTCACCCCTCCACTTT.

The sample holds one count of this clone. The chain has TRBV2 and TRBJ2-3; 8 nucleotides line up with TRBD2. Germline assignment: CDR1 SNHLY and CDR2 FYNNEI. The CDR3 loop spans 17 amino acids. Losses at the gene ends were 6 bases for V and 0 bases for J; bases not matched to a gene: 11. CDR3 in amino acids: CASRGGALAGSTDTQYF. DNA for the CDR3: TGTGCCAGCAGAGGGGGGGCGCTAGCGGGCAGCACAGATACGCAGTATTTT.

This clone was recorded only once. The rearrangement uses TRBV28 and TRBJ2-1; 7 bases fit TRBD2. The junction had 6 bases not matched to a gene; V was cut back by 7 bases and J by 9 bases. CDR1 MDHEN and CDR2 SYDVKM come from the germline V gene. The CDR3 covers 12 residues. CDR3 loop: CASTLGLGEQFF. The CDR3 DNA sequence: TGTGCCAGCACACTAGGACTAGGTGAGCAGTTCTTC.

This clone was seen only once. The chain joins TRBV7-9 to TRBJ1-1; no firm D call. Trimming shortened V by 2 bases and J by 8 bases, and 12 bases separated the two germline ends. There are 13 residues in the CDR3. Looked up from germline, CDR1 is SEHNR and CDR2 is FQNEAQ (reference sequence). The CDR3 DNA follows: TGTGCCAGCAGCTTAAATGTGGGAGTCGAAGCTTTCTTT. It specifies CASSLNVGVEAFF.

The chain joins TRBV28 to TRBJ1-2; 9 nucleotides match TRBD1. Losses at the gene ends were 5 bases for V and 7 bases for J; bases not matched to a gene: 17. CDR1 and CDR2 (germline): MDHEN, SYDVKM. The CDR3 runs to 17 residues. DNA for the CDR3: TGTGCCAGCAGTCGTTGGACAGGGGTGGTAGCGTTAGGTGGCTACACCTTC. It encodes CASSRWTGVVALGGYTF.

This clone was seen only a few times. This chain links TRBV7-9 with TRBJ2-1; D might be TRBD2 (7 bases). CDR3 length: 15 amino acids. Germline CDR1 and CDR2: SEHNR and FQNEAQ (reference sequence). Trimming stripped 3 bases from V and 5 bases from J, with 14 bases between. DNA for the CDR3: TGTGCCAGCAGCTTGCAAGGGGGGGCCAACAATGAGCAGTTCTTC. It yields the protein CASSLQGGANNEQFF.

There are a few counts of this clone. The CDR3 sequence: CASSEPQFDSYNEQFF. The CDR3 DNA reads as TGTGCCAGCAGTGAACCCCAGTTCGACTCCTACAATGAGCAGTTCTTC. The chain has TRBV2 and TRBJ2-1; D gene uncertain. Looked up from germline, CDR1 is SNHLY and CDR2 is FYNNEI. V shed 2 bases and J shed 0 bases, with 11 bases lying between them. This CDR3 has 16 residues.

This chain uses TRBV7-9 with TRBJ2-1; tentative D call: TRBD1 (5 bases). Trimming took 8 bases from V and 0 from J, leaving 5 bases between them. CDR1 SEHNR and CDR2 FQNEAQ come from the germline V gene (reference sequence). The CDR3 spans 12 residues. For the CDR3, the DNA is TGTGCCAGCGACAGCTCCTACAATGAGCAGTTCTTC. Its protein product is CASDSSYNEQFF.

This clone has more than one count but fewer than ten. In DNA form, the CDR3 reads TGTGCCAGCAGTTTAGGGACTGCTGGCTACAATGAGCAGTTCTTC. Translating it yields CASSLGTAGYNEQFF. The V gene is TRBV27, the J gene TRBJ2-1, with D possibly TRBD2 on 6 matching bases. CDR1 is MNHEY and CDR2 is SMNVEV in the germline V gene (reference sequence). This CDR3 region has 15 residues. Between the trimmed V and J ends, which lost 2 bases and 3 bases, there was a span of 11 bases.

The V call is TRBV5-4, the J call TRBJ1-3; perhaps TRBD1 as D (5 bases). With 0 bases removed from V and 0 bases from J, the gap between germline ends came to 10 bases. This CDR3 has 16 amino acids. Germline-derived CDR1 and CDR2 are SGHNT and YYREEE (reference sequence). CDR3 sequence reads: CASSLGREGSGNTIYF. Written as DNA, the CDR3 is TGTGCCAGCAGCTTGGGCAGGGAAGGCTCTGGAAACACCATATATTTT.

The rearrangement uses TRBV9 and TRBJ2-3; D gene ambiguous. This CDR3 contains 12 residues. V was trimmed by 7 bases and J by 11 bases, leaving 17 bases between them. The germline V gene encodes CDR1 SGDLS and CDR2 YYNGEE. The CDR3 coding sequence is TGTGCCAGCGCTGAGATTTCCGGTCGGCAGTATTTT. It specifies CASAEISGRQYF.

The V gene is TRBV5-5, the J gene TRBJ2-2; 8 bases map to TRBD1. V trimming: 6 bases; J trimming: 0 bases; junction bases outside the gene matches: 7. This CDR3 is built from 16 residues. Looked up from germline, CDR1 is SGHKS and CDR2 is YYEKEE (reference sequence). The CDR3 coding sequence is TGTGCCAGCAACTCGAGGGACAGGTCGAACACCGGGGAGCTGTTTTTT. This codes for CASNSRDRSNTGELFF.

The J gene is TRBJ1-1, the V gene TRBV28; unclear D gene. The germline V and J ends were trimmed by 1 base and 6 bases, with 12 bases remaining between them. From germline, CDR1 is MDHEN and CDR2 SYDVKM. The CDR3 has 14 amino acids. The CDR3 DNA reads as TGTGCCAGCAGTTTATCGGGGAGTCTCGCTGAAGCTTTCTTT. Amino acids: CASSLSGSLAEAFF.

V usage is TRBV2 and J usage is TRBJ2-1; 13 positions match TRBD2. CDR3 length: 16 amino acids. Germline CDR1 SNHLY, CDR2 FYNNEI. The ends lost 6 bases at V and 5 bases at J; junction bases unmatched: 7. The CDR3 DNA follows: TGTGCCAGCAGCGAGATTGGGACTAGCGGGAACAATGAGCAGTTCTTC. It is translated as CASSEIGTSGNNEQFF.

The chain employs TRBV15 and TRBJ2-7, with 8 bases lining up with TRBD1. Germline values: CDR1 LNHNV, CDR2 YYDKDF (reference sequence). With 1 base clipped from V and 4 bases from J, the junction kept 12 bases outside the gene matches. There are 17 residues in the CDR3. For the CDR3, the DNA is TGTGCCACCAGCAGAGGCGGAACAGGGGGACACCATTACGAGCAGTACTTC. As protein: CATSRGGTGGHHYEQYF.

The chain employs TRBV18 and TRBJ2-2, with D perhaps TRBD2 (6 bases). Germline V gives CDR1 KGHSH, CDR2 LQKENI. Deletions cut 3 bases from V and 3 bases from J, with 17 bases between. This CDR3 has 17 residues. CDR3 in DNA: TGTGCCAGCTCACCTATTTCCCGCGGGATTGACACCGGGGAGCTGTTTTTT. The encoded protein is CASSPISRGIDTGELFF. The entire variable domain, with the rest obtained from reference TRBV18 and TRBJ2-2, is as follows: NAGVMQNPRHLVRRRGQEARLRCSPMKGHSHVYWYRQLPEEGLKFMVYLQKENIIDESGMPKERFSAEFPKEGPSILRIQQVVRGDSAAYFCASSPISRGIDTGELFFGEGSRLTVL.

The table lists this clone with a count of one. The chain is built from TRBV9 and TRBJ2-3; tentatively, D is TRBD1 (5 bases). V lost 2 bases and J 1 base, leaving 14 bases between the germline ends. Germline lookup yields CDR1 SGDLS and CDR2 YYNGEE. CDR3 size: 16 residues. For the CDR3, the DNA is TGTGCCAGCAGCGTTGGGGCGGACGCTCGCACAGATACGCAGTATTTT. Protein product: CASSVGADARTDTQYF. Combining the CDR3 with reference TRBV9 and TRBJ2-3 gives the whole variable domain DSGVTQTPKHLITATGQRVTLRCSPRSGDLSVYWYQQSLDQGLQFLIQYYNGEERAKGNILERFSAQQFPDLHSELNLSSLELGDSALYFCASSVGADARTDTQYFGPGTRLTVL.

CDR3 loop: CASSVAGSRADTQYF. The CDR3 coding sequence is TGTGCCAGCAGTGTGGCGGGGAGTCGCGCAGATACGCAGTATTTT. This rearrangement joins TRBV3-1 (or the pseudogene TRBV3-2) to TRBJ2-3; tentatively, D is TRBD2 (6 bases). The V end lost 6 bases, the J end lost 4 bases, and 17 bases lay between the germline ends. Germline V gene lookup returns CDR1 LGHDT and CDR2 YNNKEL (reference sequence). The CDR3 length is 15 residues.

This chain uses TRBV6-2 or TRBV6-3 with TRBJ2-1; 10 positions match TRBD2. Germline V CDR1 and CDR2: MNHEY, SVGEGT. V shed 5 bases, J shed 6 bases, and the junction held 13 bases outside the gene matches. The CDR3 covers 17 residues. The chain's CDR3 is CASSSYDGTSARNEQFF. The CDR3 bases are TGTGCCAGCAGTAGTTACGACGGGACTAGCGCTCGCAATGAGCAGTTCTTC.

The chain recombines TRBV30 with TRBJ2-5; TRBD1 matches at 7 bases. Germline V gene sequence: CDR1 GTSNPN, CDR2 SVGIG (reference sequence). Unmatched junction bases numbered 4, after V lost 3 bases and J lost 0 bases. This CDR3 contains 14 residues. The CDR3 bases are TGTGCCTGGAGGGCCAGGGGGTACCAAGAGACCCAGTACTTC. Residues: CAWRARGYQETQYF.

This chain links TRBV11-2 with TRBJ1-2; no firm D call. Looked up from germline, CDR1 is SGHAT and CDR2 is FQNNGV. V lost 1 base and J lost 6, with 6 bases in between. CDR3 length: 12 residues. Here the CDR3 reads CASSLVADGYTF. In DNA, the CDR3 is TGTGCCAGCAGCTTAGTGGCAGATGGCTACACCTTC.

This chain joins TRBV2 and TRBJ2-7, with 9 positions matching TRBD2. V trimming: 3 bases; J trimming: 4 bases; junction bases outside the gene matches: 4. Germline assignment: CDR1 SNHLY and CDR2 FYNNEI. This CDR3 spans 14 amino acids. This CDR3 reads CASSDIAGVYEQYF. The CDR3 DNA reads TGTGCCAGCAGTGATATAGCGGGGGTATACGAGCAGTACTTC.

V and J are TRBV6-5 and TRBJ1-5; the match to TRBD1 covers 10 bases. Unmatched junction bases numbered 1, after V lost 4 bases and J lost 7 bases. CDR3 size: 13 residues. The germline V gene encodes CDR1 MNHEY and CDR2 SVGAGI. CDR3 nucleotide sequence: TGTGCCAGCAGTTGGACAGGGGGACAGCCCCAGCATTTT. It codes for CASSWTGGQPQHF.